This T cell receptor (beta chain) was recovered during a study of cytomegalovirus exposure and HLA in healthy donors. PCR involved 60 Vbeta and 13 Jbeta primers. Here immunoSEQ multiplex PCR was the method, and the copy in TCRdb shows in-frame clones only, minus some. This sample yields about 180,000 clones, of which about 78% are seen a single time; 4.5% to 6% belongs to the top ten. Trimming shortened V by 5 bases and J by 3 bases, and 20 bases separated the two germline ends. CDR1 and CDR2 (germline): MNHEY, SMNVEV (reference sequence). The CDR3 has 16 residues. The sample comprised PBMCs. This TCR derives from a middle-aged man in good health and CMV-seronegative. The V and J genes are TRBV27 and TRBJ2-7; TRBD1 might be the D (5 bases). CDR3 nucleotide sequence: TGTGCCAGCAGTCCCTTGATGGGGCAGCTCCTCTACGAGCAGTACTTC. This encodes CASSPLMGQLLYEQYF.